Shown below are 27 T cell receptor beta chains from a single sample sequenced in a study of blood T cell repertoires in COVID-19. Sequenced by immunoSEQ multiplex PCR; TCRdb stores in-frame clones only, minus some. The data show about 130,000 clones, approximately 90% seen once. The sample comprised peripheral blood. The origin of the receptors is a man aged 60 to 69 with COVID-19, enrolled during active disease.

The V and J genes are TRBV28 and TRBJ2-5, with a weak D call TRBD2 (5 bases). Germline CDR1 reads MDHEN; CDR2 reads SYDVKM. V lost 5 bases, J lost 3 bases, and 19 bases lay in between. The CDR3 sequence is 16 residues long. The CDR3 coding sequence is TGTGCCAGCAGTGGAGAGTGGCAGCGGTTGAAAGAGACCCAGTACTTC. Its translation is CASSGEWQRLKETQYF.

The CDR3 loop is CASTRQGKADTQYF. CDR3 nucleotide sequence: TGTGCCAGCACTAGACAGGGTAAGGCAGATACGCAGTATTTT. V is TRBV21-1 and J is TRBJ2-3; the D segment call TRBD1 is taken from the table without a DNA check. TRBV21-1 is a known pseudogene. The CDR3 is 14 residues long.

The chain links TRBV28 to TRBJ1-3, with D uncertain. Germline V gene lookup returns CDR1 MDHEN and CDR2 SYDVKM. The CDR3 sequence is 15 residues long. V lost 4 bases to trimming and J lost 0 bases, with 10 bases between them. CDR3 sequence reads: CASSWITSSGNTIYF. DNA of the CDR3: TGTGCCAGCAGTTGGATAACTAGCTCTGGAAACACCATATATTTT.

The V call is TRBV19, the J call TRBJ1-6, with TRBD1 identical over 9 bases. CDR3 length: 15 amino acids. With 3 bases clipped from V and 6 bases from J, the junction kept 3 bases outside the gene matches. Per germline, CDR1 LNHDA and CDR2 SQIVND (reference sequence). The CDR3 reads CASSITGGGNSPLHF. CDR3 bases: TGTGCCAGTAGTATCACAGGGGGCGGTAATTCACCCCTCCACTTT.

The chain has TRBV18 and TRBJ2-7; no firm D call. The length of the CDR3 is 14 residues. Between the trimmed V and J ends, which lost 0 bases and 2 bases, there was a span of 8 bases. Germline V lookup: CDR1 KGHSH, CDR2 LQKENI. Here the CDR3 DNA reads TGTGCCAGCTCACCACCATACAGTCCCTACGAGCAGTACTTC. It translates to CASSPPYSPYEQYF. Looking up the rest from reference TRBV18 and TRBJ2-7 gives the full variable domain: NAGVMQNPRHLVRRRGQEARLRCSPMKGHSHVYWYRQLPEEGLKFMVYLQKENIIDESGMPKERFSAEFPKEGPSILRIQQVVRGDSAAYFCASSPPYSPYEQYFGPGTRLTVT.

The chain has TRBV28 and TRBJ1-1, with D tentatively TRBD1 (5 bases). Germline loops: CDR1 MDHEN, CDR2 SYDVKM. Trimming removed 6 bases from V and 5 bases from J, with 19 bases in between. The CDR3 contains 15 residues. Here the CDR3 reads CASRRRLAGRTEAFF. DNA of the CDR3: TGTGCCAGCAGAAGACGTCTGGCGGGGCGAACTGAAGCTTTCTTT. The full variable domain, rest sourced from reference TRBV28 and TRBJ1-1, is DVKVTQSSRYLVKRTGEKVFLECVQDMDHENMFWYRQDPGLGLRLIYFSYDVKMKEKGDIPEGYSVSREKKERFSLILESASTNQTSMYLCASRRRLAGRTEAFFGQGTRLTVV.

Only a few counts were recorded for this clone. The V and J genes are TRBV19 and TRBJ1-4, with unresolved D. CDR1 is LNHDA, CDR2 SQIVND, per germline (reference sequence). The CDR3 runs 13 residues. The ends were cut back, 8 bases at V and 2 bases at J, with 9 bases in the middle. Here the CDR3 DNA reads TGTGCCAGTCACGTCCGGACTAATGAAAAACTGTTTTTT. This encodes CASHVRTNEKLFF.

CDR3 bases: TGTGCCAGCAGACGTCCGGGACAGGGGGGCAACGAGCAGTACTTC. Protein sequence: CASRRPGQGGNEQYF. This chain uses TRBV5-6 with TRBJ2-7; TRBD1 matches at 11 bases. V was clipped by 5 bases and J by 5 bases; unmatched bases: 9. The germline CDR1 and CDR2 sequences are SGHDT and YYEEEE. The CDR3 sequence is 15 residues long. The full variable domain, completed using reference TRBV5-6 and TRBJ2-7, is DAGVTQSPTHLIKTRGQQVTLRCSPKSGHDTVSWYQQALGQGPQFIFQYYEEEERQRGNFPDRFSGHQFPNYSSELNVNALLLGDSALYLCASRRPGQGGNEQYFGPGTRLTVT.

This clone was seen only a few times. The V gene is TRBV7-2, the J gene TRBJ2-7, with 9 bases aligning to TRBD2. The V gene end was trimmed by 5 bases and the J gene end by 4 bases; junction bases not matched to a gene: 9. Germline CDR1 SGHTA, CDR2 FQGNSA. There are 15 residues in the CDR3. DNA for the CDR3: TGTGCCAGCAGCAACTCGGGACTAGCACATTACGAGCAGTACTTC. Translated, it gives CASSNSGLAHYEQYF. Using reference TRBV7-2 and TRBJ2-7 for the parts outside the CDR3, the full variable domain is GAGVSQSPSNKVTEKGKDVELRCDPISGHTALYWYRQSLGQGLEFLIYFQGNSAPDKSGLPSDRFSAERTGGSVSTLTIQRTQQEDSAVYLCASSNSGLAHYEQYFGPGTRLTVT.

V is TRBV24-1 and J is TRBJ2-3; a possible D gene is TRBD1 (6 bases). The V gene's germline CDR1 is KGHDR and CDR2 SFDVKD. The CDR3 contains 12 residues. V shed 10 bases and J shed 3 bases, with 10 bases lying between them. The DNA of the CDR3 is TGTGCCACGAGAGGGGGTACAGATACGCAGTATTTT. This translates into CATRGGTDTQYF.

The chain has TRBV9 and TRBJ1-3, with TRBD1 matching over 7 bases. CDR3 length: 16 amino acids. CDR1 is SGDLS and CDR2 is YYNGEE in the germline V gene. The V segment lost 2 bases and the J segment 4 bases; nucleotides outside the gene matches: 9. For the CDR3, the DNA is TGTGCCAGCAGCGTTAGACAGGGAGCTTCAGGAAACACCATATATTTT. This encodes CASSVRQGASGNTIYF. Based on the CDR3 plus reference TRBV9 and TRBJ1-3, the full variable domain is DSGVTQTPKHLITATGQRVTLRCSPRSGDLSVYWYQQSLDQGLQFLIQYYNGEERAKGNILERFSAQQFPDLHSELNLSSLELGDSALYFCASSVRQGASGNTIYFGEGSWLTVV.

The J gene is TRBJ2-1, the V gene TRBV3-1 (or the pseudogene TRBV3-2); the D gene is possibly TRBD2 (6 bases). The V end lost 5 bases, the J end lost 7 bases, and 9 bases lay between the germline ends. CDR1 is LGHDT, CDR2 YNNKEL, per germline (reference sequence). The CDR3 length is 12 residues. The CDR3 DNA follows: TGTGCCAGCAGCTATCGGGGGAATGAGCAGTTCTTC. It yields the protein CASSYRGNEQFF.

The chain is built from TRBV6-5 and TRBJ1-1; D gene ambiguous. Germline values: CDR1 MNHEY, CDR2 SVGAGI. With 6 bases removed from V and 2 bases from J, the gap between germline ends came to 10 bases. This CDR3 comprises 13 residues. DNA of the CDR3: TGTGCCAGCAGGCGATCCACTAACACTGAAGCTTTCTTT. Residues: CASRRSTNTEAFF.

This clone was seen only once. This chain links TRBV12-3 or TRBV12-4 with TRBJ2-7; 9 bases are a match to TRBD1. With V trimmed by 10 bases and J by 9 bases, 10 bases remained unmatched. The CDR3 extends over 12 amino acids. CDR3 amino acids: CAIGQGSIVQYF. In DNA, the CDR3 is TGTGCCATCGGACAGGGGTCGATAGTGCAGTACTTC.

V gene TRBV7-2 combines with J gene TRBJ1-2; TRBD1 is a possible D gene (5 bases). In germline, CDR1 is SGHTA, CDR2 FQGNSA. V was cut by 5 bases and J by 4 bases, with 14 bases left in between. The CDR3 runs to 14 residues. For the CDR3, the DNA is TGTGCCAGCAGCGGCAGGGATCCCTTCTATGGCTACACCTTC. As protein: CASSGRDPFYGYTF.

J is TRBJ1-4 and V is TRBV29-1, with 8 bases fitting TRBD1. Germline CDR1 reads SQVTM; CDR2 reads ANQGSEA. V gave up 0 bases and J gave up 3 bases; unmatched junction bases: 9. This CDR3 has 17 residues. The CDR3 protein is CSVEDSGGGLSNEKLFF. The CDR3 nucleotides read TGCAGCGTTGAAGACTCAGGGGGCGGTCTCTCTAATGAAAAACTGTTTTTT.

For this clone: Different DNA sequences within this sample yield the same CDR3. This sequence joins TRBV30 and TRBJ2-7, with 10 bases matching TRBD1. With V trimmed by 4 bases and J by 7 bases, 7 bases remained unmatched. Germline V gene sequence: CDR1 GTSNPN, CDR2 SVGIG (reference sequence). The CDR3 runs to 13 residues. CDR3: CAWTWDRGGEQYF. DNA of the CDR3: TGTGCCTGGACGTGGGACAGGGGTGGTGAGCAGTACTTC.

The chain couples TRBV28 to TRBJ1-6; tentatively, D is TRBD1 (5 bases). The CDR3 spans 14 residues. CDR1 is MDHEN, CDR2 SYDVKM, per germline. V dropped 7 bases and J dropped 5 bases, with 12 bases sitting between them. The CDR3 reads CASTLGGNNSPLHF. CDR3 nucleotide sequence: TGTGCCAGCACCCTGGGGGGAAATAATTCACCCCTCCACTTT.

CDR3: CATGGGNQPQHF. Here the CDR3 DNA reads TGTGCCACGGGGGGGGGCAATCAGCCCCAGCATTTT. The V call is TRBV2, the J call TRBJ1-5; tentative D call: TRBD1 (5 bases). Germline lookup yields CDR1 SNHLY and CDR2 FYNNEI. V gave up 10 bases and J gave up 2 bases, with 9 bases separating them. CDR3 length: 12 amino acids.

J is TRBJ2-7 and V is TRBV19; 8 bases align to TRBD1. Trimming cost V 4 bases and J 2 bases; bases outside gene matches: 10. CDR3 length: 16 amino acids. CDR1 is LNHDA and CDR2 is SQIVND in the germline V gene (reference sequence). The DNA of the CDR3 is TGTGCCAGTAGTACTCCTCGGACAGGGAACACCTACGAGCAGTACTTC. Translation: CASSTPRTGNTYEQYF. Variable domain in full (rest from reference TRBV19 and TRBJ2-7): DGGITQSPKYLFRKEGQNVTLSCEQNLNHDAMYWYRQDPGQGLRLIYYSQIVNDFQKGDIAEGYSVSREKKESFPLTVTSAQKNPTAFYLCASSTPRTGNTYEQYFGPGTRLTVT.

This chain links TRBV6-2 or TRBV6-3 with TRBJ1-5; D is unresolved. The CDR3 extends over 16 amino acids. With 7 bases removed from V and 0 bases from J, the gap between germline ends came to 16 bases. The germline V gene has CDR1 MNHEY and CDR2 SVGEGT. For the CDR3, the DNA is TGTGCCAGCACCCCCAGGAAGGGAGCTAGCAATCAGCCCCAGCATTTT. Translating it yields CASTPRKGASNQPQHF.

The gene calls are TRBV7-3 and TRBJ2-3; the D is unclear. The V gene lost 1 base and the J gene lost 0 bases, with 14 bases spanning the gap. CDR1 is SGHTA, CDR2 FQGTGA, per germline. CDR3 length equals 17 residues. The DNA for the CDR3 is TGTGCCAGCAGCTTAATGGGCACCGTGGCTAGCACAGATACGCAGTATTTT. Protein: CASSLMGTVASTDTQYF.

The DNA for the CDR3 is TGTGCCAGCAGCCGAGACAGGGGATCTGGAAACACCATATATTTT. Its translation is CASSRDRGSGNTIYF. V and J are TRBV4-2 and TRBJ1-3; 8 nucleotides line up with TRBD1. V trimming: 4 bases; J trimming: 1 base; junction bases outside the gene matches: 3. There are 15 residues in the CDR3. The germline gives CDR1 LGHNA, CDR2 YNFKEQ.

This clone appeared a few times. This chain links TRBV7-9 with TRBJ1-6; the D is unclear. CDR3 length equals 16 residues. V was trimmed by 3 bases and J by 3 bases, leaving 12 bases between them. Germline CDR1 SEHNR, CDR2 FQNEAQ (reference sequence). The CDR3 protein is CASSFSANIYNSPLHF. The DNA for the CDR3 is TGTGCCAGCAGCTTTTCAGCGAATATCTATAATTCACCCCTCCACTTT.

The sample holds one count of this clone. The chain is built from TRBV6-5 and TRBJ2-7; 9 nucleotides align to TRBD1. The V gene end was trimmed by 6 bases and the J gene end by 2 bases; junction bases not matched to a gene: 8. Germline loops: CDR1 MNHEY, CDR2 SVGAGI. The CDR3 sequence is 15 residues long. CDR3 DNA: TGTGCCAGCAGCCTAGACAGGGGGGGTACCTACGAGCAGTACTTC. It yields the protein CASSLDRGGTYEQYF.

The V and J genes are TRBV18 and TRBJ1-1; TRBD1 matches 11 bases. J was trimmed by 3 bases and V by 5 bases; bases with no gene match: 8. The CDR3 covers 16 residues. Per the germline V gene, CDR1 is KGHSH and CDR2 is LQKENI. This CDR3 is CASSAGTGGIDTEAFF. In DNA form, the CDR3 reads TGTGCCAGCTCAGCTGGGACAGGGGGGATAGACACTGAAGCTTTCTTT.

The genes are TRBV3-1 (or the pseudogene TRBV3-2) and TRBJ1-4, with 8 positions matching TRBD1. The V segment lost 2 bases and the J segment 0 bases; nucleotides outside the gene matches: 2. CDR1 is LGHDT and CDR2 is YNNKEL in the germline V gene (reference sequence). The CDR3 runs to 16 residues. The CDR3 DNA reads TGTGCCAGCAGCCAACTACAGGGGGCAACTAATGAAAAACTGTTTTTT. This translates into CASSQLQGATNEKLFF.